The sequence of this T cell receptor beta chain was determined in a study of blood T cell repertoires in COVID-19. Study summary: Some COVID-19 samples were acute and others convalescent; all came from the United States, Italy and Spain.

CDR1 SGHTA and CDR2 FQGNSA come from the germline V gene. The CDR3 loop spans 14 amino acids. V dropped 2 bases and J dropped 7 bases, with 11 bases sitting between them. The table came from immunoSEQ multiplex PCR; TCRdb's copy has only in-frame clones and leaves some out. The sample holds fewer than 250,000 clones, 86% seen once. The sample was peripheral blood. This chain connects TRBV7-2 to TRBJ1-4, with D possibly TRBD1 on 5 matching bases. The receptor was derived from a woman aged 70-85 years with acute or convalescent COVID-19. This chain's CDR3 is CASSLTGPGEKLFF. The CDR3, as DNA: TGTGCCAGCAGCTTAACAGGACCTGGTGAAAAACTGTTTTTT.